This TCR beta chain derives from a study of cytomegalovirus exposure and HLA in healthy donors. Study-wide results and limits: A few V segments could not be told apart, such as TRBV6-2 and TRBV6-3, and were left out. Segments of the TCR beta V type were, in most cases, productive about 90% or about 30% of the time in an earlier analysis. Cytomegalovirus association was assigned to more than 150 TCR beta chains.

The primer mix had 60 Vbeta and 13 Jbeta primers. Sequencing used immunoSEQ multiplex PCR; TCRdb keeps in-frame clones, though not all of them. This table lists 55,000 or so clones. Germline CDR1 reads SGHRS; CDR2 reads YFSETQ. This CDR3 region has 16 residues. The trim removed 4 bases at V and 0 bases at J, leaving 9 bases unmatched. With respect to this clone: Its cognate antigen is unknown.

The receptor was isolated from a woman aged 25 to 39 in good health and CMV-seropositive. The chain combines TRBV5-1 with TRBJ2-7, with 8 positions matching TRBD2. The specimen was PBMCs. The CDR3 DNA reads as TGCGCCAGCAGCGGGGCGGGAGGACGCAGCTCCTACGAGCAGTACTTC. The encoded protein is CASSGAGGRSSYEQYF.